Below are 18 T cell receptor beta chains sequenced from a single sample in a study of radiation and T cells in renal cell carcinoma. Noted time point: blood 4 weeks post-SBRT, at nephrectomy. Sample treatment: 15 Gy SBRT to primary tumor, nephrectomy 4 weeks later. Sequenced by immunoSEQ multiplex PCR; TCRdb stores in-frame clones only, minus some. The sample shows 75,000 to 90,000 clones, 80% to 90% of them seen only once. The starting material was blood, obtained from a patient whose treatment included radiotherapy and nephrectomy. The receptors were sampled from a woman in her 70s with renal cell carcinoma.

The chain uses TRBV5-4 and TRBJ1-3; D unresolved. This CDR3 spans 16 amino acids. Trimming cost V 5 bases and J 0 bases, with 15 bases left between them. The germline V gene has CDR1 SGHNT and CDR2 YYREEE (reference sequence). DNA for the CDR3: TGTGCCAGCAGTTCCTCGGGAGTAGTCTCTGGAAACACCATATATTTT. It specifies CASSSSGVVSGNTIYF. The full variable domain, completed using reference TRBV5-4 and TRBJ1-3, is ETGVTQSPTHLIKTRGQQVTLRCSSQSGHNTVSWYQQALGQGPQFIFQYYREEENGRGNFPPRFSGLQFPNYSSELNVNALELDDSALYLCASSSSGVVSGNTIYFGEGSWLTVV.

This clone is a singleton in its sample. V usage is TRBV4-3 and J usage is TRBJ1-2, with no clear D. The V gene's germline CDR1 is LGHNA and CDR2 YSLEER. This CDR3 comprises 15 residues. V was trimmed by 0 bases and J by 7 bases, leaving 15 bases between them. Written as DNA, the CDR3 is TGCGCCAGCAGCCAAGACGGGTCAAAATGGGGTGGCTACACCTTC. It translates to CASSQDGSKWGGYTF.

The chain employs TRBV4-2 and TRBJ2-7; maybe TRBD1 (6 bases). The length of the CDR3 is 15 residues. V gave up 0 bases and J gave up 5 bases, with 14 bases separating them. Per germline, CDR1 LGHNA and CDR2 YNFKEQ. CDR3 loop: CASSQEEQGRHEQYF. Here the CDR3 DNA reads TGTGCCAGCAGCCAAGAGGAACAGGGTAGACACGAGCAGTACTTC.

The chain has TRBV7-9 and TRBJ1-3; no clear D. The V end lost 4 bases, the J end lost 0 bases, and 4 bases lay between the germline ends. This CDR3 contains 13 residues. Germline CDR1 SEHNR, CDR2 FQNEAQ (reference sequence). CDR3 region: CASSSYSGNTIYF. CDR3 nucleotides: TGTGCCAGCAGCTCGTACTCTGGAAACACCATATATTTT. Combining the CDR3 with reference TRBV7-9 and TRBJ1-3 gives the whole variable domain DTGVSQNPRHKITKRGQNVTFRCDPISEHNRLYWYRQTLGQGPEFLTYFQNEAQLEKSRLLSDRFSAERPKGSFSTLEIQRTEQGDSAMYLCASSSYSGNTIYFGEGSWLTVV.

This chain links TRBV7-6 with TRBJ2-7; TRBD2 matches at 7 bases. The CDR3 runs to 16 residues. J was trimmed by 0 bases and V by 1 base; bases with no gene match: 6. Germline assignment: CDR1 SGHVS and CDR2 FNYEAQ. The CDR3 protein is CASSLGAGGYSYEQYF. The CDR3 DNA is TGTGCCAGCAGCTTAGGTGCCGGGGGGTACTCCTACGAGCAGTACTTC.

In nucleotides, the CDR3 is TGCGCCAGCAGCTTGGGGGGGCTGAACACTGAAGCTTTCTTT. Translated, it gives CASSLGGLNTEAFF. This chain joins TRBV5-1 and TRBJ1-1; possible D gene TRBD1, 6 bases. CDR3 length: 14 residues. Looked up from germline, CDR1 is SGHRS and CDR2 is YFSETQ. Trimming took off 0 bases at V and 0 bases at J, with 6 bases between the two ends.

The CDR3 DNA follows: TGTGCCAGCAGTGAAGCGCTAGGTAGTGAGACCCAGTACTTC. Translation: CASSEALGSETQYF. The chain recombines TRBV2 with TRBJ2-5; D remains ambiguous. V dropped 0 bases and J dropped 5 bases, with 10 bases sitting between them. The CDR3 consists of 14 residues. Per germline, CDR1 SNHLY and CDR2 FYNNEI.

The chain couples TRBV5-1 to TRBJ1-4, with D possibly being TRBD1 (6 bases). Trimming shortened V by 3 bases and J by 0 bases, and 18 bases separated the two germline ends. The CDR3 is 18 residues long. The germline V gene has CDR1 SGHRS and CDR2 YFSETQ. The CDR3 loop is CASSSQATGRATNEKLFF. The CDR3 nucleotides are TGCGCCAGCAGCTCCCAGGCGACAGGACGGGCAACTAATGAAAAACTGTTTTTT.

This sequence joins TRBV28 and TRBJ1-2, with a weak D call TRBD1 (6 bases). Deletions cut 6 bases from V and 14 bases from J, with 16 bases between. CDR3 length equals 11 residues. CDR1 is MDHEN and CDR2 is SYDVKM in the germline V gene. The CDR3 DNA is TGTGCCAGCAGCCCCGGGGCAGGGGTTACCTTC. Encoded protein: CASSPGAGVTF.

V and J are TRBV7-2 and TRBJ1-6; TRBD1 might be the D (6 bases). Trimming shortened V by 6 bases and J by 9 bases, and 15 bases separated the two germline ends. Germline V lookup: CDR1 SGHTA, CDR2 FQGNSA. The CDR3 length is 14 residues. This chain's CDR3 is CASRSTGLVSPLHF. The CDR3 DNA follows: TGTGCCAGCAGATCCACAGGGTTGGTTTCACCCCTCCACTTT. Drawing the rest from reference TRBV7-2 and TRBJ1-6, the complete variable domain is GAGVSQSPSNKVTEKGKDVELRCDPISGHTALYWYRQSLGQGLEFLIYFQGNSAPDKSGLPSDRFSAERTGGSVSTLTIQRTQQEDSAVYLCASRSTGLVSPLHFGNGTRLTVT.

The CDR3 DNA is TGTGCCAGTAGTCCGCGGACAGGGGCCTACGAGCAGTACTTC. It specifies CASSPRTGAYEQYF. The V and J genes are TRBV19 and TRBJ2-7; TRBD1 agrees at 9 bases. Unmatched junction bases numbered 4, after V lost 5 bases and J lost 2 bases. In germline, CDR1 is LNHDA, CDR2 SQIVND (reference sequence). The CDR3 consists of 14 residues.

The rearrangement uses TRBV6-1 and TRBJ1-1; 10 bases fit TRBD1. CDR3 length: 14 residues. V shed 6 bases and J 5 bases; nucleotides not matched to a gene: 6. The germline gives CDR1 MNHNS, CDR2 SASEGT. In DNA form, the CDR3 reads TGTGCCAGCAGACCGGGACAGGGGACGACTGAAGCTTTCTTT. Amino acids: CASRPGQGTTEAFF.

The CDR3 DNA reads TGTGCCAGCAGCCCCCGACAGGGGAACTATGGCTACACCTTC. Translating gives CASSPRQGNYGYTF. The rearrangement joins TRBV6-6 to TRBJ1-2, with 8 bases matching TRBD1. Looked up from germline, CDR1 is MNHNY and CDR2 is SVGAGI (reference sequence). Trimming cost V 6 bases and J 2 bases; bases outside gene matches: 5. The CDR3 consists of 14 residues.

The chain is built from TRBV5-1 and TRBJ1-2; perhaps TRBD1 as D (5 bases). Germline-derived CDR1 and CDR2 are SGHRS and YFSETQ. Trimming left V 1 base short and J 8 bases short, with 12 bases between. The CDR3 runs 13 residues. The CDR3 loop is CASSLNTGSGYTF. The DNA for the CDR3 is TGCGCCAGCAGCTTGAATACAGGCAGCGGCTACACCTTC.

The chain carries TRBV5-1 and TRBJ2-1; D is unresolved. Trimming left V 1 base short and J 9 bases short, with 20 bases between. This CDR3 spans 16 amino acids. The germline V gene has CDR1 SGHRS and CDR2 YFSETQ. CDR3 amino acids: CASSLFPPDGTTEQFF. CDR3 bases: TGCGCCAGCAGCTTGTTTCCGCCGGACGGTACAACTGAGCAGTTCTTC. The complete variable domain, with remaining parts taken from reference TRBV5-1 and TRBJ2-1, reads KAGVTQTPRYLIKTRGQQVTLSCSPISGHRSVSWYQQTPGQGLQFLFEYFSETQRNKGNFPGRFSGRQFSNSRSEMNVSTLELGDSALYLCASSLFPPDGTTEQFFGPGTRLTVL.

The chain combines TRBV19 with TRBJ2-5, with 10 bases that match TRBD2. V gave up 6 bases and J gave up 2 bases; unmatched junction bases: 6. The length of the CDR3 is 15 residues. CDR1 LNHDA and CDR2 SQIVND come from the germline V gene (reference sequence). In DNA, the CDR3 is TGTGCCAGTAGCTCACTAGCGGGGCATCAAGAGACCCAGTACTTC. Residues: CASSSLAGHQETQYF.

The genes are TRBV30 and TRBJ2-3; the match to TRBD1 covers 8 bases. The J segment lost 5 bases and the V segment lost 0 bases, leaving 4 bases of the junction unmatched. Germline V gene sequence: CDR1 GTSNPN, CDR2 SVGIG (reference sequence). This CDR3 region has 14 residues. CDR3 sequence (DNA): TGTGCCTGGAGTGTAAGACAGGGGATAGATACGCAGTATTTT. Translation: CAWSVRQGIDTQYF.

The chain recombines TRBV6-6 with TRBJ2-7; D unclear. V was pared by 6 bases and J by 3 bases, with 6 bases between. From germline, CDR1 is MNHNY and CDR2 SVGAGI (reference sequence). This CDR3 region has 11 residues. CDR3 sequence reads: CASRDLYEQYF. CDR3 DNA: TGTGCCAGCAGGGACCTCTACGAGCAGTACTTC.